Listed below are T cell receptor beta chains from one sample, sequenced in a study of OX40 agonist ivuxolimab in advanced cancers. Using immunoSEQ multiplex PCR, the repertoire was profiled, and TCRdb retains in-frame clones only, with some absent. The repertoire includes about 94,000 clones, less than 95% of them detected once, and roughly 0.17% sits in the top ten. The sequencing used CD4+ or CD8+ T cells sorted from blood, collected in a trial of the OX40 agonist ivuxolimab. The receptors shown here come from an adult with an advanced solid tumor such as melanoma, head and neck, liver or kidney cancer. The CDR3 runs from the conserved cysteine through the conserved F or W. The D gene is left open where the match is weak. Rows may omit the clone size; those that give it use once, few, many or a size class.

d_call j_call clone_size v_call cdr3_nt cdr3_aa
TRBD2 TRBJ2-2 NA TRBV7-2 TGTGCCAGCAGCTTAGTCGCTAGCGGGAGTTGGACCGGGGAGCTGTTTTTT CASSLVASGSWTGELFF
NA TRBJ1-4 NA TRBV30 TGTGCCTGGACCACCGTTCCCGGGCCAAGGGATGAAAAACTGTTTTTT CAWTTVPGPRDEKLFF
NA TRBJ2-3 NA TRBV27 TGTGCCAGCAGTTCGGCAGGGTTCACAGATACGCAGTATTTT CASSSAGFTDTQYF
NA TRBJ1-1 NA TRBV6-5 TGTGCCAGCAGTTACTCGACCGGGGTGCTGGCTTTCTTT CASSYSTGVLAFF
TRBD1 TRBJ1-1 NA TRBV7-3 TGTGCCAGCAGTCCGGGACAGGGGAACAATGAAGCTTTCTTT CASSPGQGNNEAFF
TRBD1 TRBJ2-2 NA TRBV10-3 TGTGCCATCAGTGAGTCGGGACAGGGGGCGAACACCGGGGAGCTGTTTTTT CAISESGQGANTGELFF
NA TRBJ2-1 NA TRBV27 TGTGCCAGCAGTTTGTTCCGAATAACAGGGTGGGCAAGTCTCGATGAGCAGTTCTTC CASSLFRITGWASLDEQFF
NA TRBJ1-5 NA TRBV28 TGTGCCAGCACCGCCGGGGGCAGGGAAGGTTGGAATCAGCCCCAGCATTTT CASTAGGREGWNQPQHF
NA TRBJ1-1 once TRBV6-5 TGTGCCAGCAGTTACGGGGGGTCCATGAACACTGAAGCTTTCTTT CASSYGGSMNTEAFF
NA TRBJ1-1 NA TRBV18 TGTGCCAGCTCACCCGACAGATCGAACACTGAAGCTTTCTTT CASSPDRSNTEAFF
TRBD1 TRBJ1-1 NA TRBV5-8 TGTGCCAGCAGCCTGTGGGACAGCAAAATTAAAGCTTTCTTT CASSLWDSKIKAFF
TRBD1 TRBJ1-5 NA TRBV6-6 TGTGCCAGCAGCTTTGACAGGGGTAATCAGCCCCAGCATTTT CASSFDRGNQPQHF
NA TRBJ2-5 NA TRBV11-3 TGTGCCAGCAGCTCCGGACAGATAGGACAAGAGACCCAGTACTTC CASSSGQIGQETQYF
TRBD2 TRBJ2-1 NA TRBV5-1 TGCGCCAGCAGCTTGGAACTAGCGGGGGGTTCCTACAATGAGCAGTTCTTC CASSLELAGGSYNEQFF
NA TRBJ2-1 NA TRBV15 TGTGCCACCAGCACTCGAGGGCGTCTGGATGAGCAGTTCTTC CATSTRGRLDEQFF
NA TRBJ1-1 NA TRBV6-5 TGTGCCAGCAGTTACGCCCCGGGACGGAAGAACACTGAAGCTTTCTTT CASSYAPGRKNTEAFF
NA TRBJ1-2 NA TRBV6-5 TGTGCCAGCAGTTACGGGCCGGAGGGGGGCTACACCTTC CASSYGPEGGYTF
NA TRBJ1-2 NA TRBV15 TGTGCCACCAGCAGCACAATCTATGGCTACACCTTC CATSSTIYGYTF
TRBD1 TRBJ1-1 NA TRBV9 TGTGCCAGCAGCGTAGGGGGACAGGGAGGGACTGAAGCTTTCTTT CASSVGGQGGTEAFF
NA TRBJ2-7 NA TRBV7-8 TGTGCCAGCAGCTTAGTACGCAGGGATGACAACGAGCAGTACTTC CASSLVRRDDNEQYF
TRBD1 TRBJ1-6 NA TRBV6-5 TGTGCCAGCTATCCGGGACAGGGAAATTCACCCCTCCACTTT CASYPGQGNSPLHF
NA TRBJ2-6 NA TRBV5-1 TGCGCCAGCAGCTTAGAGGGGCAGGGAGCTGGGGCCAACGTCCTGACTTTC CASSLEGQGAGANVLTF
TRBD1 TRBJ2-7 NA TRBV7-9 TGTGCCAGCTCACCCGGCCGGGACAGGGCCTACGAGCAGTACTTC CASSPGRDRAYEQYF
TRBD1 TRBJ2-2 NA TRBV6-4 TGTGCCAGCAGTGAGCAGGGGGCCGGCGGGGAGCTGTTTTTT CASSEQGAGGELFF
NA TRBJ1-5 once TRBV7-8 TGTGCCAGCAGCTCAAGACGGAGGGCTAGCAATCAGCCCCAGCATTTT CASSSRRRASNQPQHF
TRBD1 TRBJ1-2 NA TRBV9 TGTGCCAGCAGCCAAGGGACAGGGGGCAACTATGGCTACACCTTC CASSQGTGGNYGYTF
TRBD2 TRBJ2-1 NA TRBV6-6 TGTGCCAGCAGTTCGGCTAGCGGAAACAATGAGCAGTTCTTC CASSSASGNNEQFF
NA TRBJ2-4 NA TRBV7-2 TGTGCCAGCAGCCCAGGGGCCAAAAACATTCAGTACTTC CASSPGAKNIQYF
NA TRBJ1-1 once TRBV7-9 TGTGCCAGCAGCTTAAGGGGCAGCATTATGACTGAAGCTTTCTTT CASSLRGSIMTEAFF
NA TRBJ2-2 NA TRBV5-1 TGCGCCAGCAGCTTGGGTACGCGGTCAAACACCGGGGAGCTGTTTTTT CASSLGTRSNTGELFF
TRBD2 TRBJ2-3 once TRBV5-1 TGCGCCAGCAGACCTACTAGCGGGATGCTACCAGATACGCAGTATTTT CASRPTSGMLPDTQYF
TRBD2 TRBJ2-3 NA TRBV27 TGTGCCAGCGCTAGCGGGACCACAGATACGCAGTATTTT CASASGTTDTQYF
NA TRBJ1-3 once TRBV11-1 TGTGCCAGCAGCTTAATGGCGAGCTCTGGAAACACCATATATTTT CASSLMASSGNTIYF
NA TRBJ1-5 NA TRBV2 TGTGCCAGCAGCCCGGACGGCCTTAGCAATCAGCCCCAGCATTTT CASSPDGLSNQPQHF
NA TRBJ2-3 NA TRBV4-3 TGCGCCAGCAGCCGTCGGAGGGGGACCACAGATACGCAGTATTTT CASSRRRGTTDTQYF
TRBD2 TRBJ2-1 NA TRBV6-6 TGTGCCAGCAGTTACCGAACTAGCGGGAGCGCCAATGAGCAGTTCTTC CASSYRTSGSANEQFF
NA TRBJ1-1 NA TRBV18 TGTGCCAGCTCACCAGGGACGAACACTGAAGCTTTCTTT CASSPGTNTEAFF
TRBD1 TRBJ1-2 NA TRBV5-1 TGCGCCAGCAGCTTGGGACAGGGGGCTGTCTATGGCTACACCTTC CASSLGQGAVYGYTF